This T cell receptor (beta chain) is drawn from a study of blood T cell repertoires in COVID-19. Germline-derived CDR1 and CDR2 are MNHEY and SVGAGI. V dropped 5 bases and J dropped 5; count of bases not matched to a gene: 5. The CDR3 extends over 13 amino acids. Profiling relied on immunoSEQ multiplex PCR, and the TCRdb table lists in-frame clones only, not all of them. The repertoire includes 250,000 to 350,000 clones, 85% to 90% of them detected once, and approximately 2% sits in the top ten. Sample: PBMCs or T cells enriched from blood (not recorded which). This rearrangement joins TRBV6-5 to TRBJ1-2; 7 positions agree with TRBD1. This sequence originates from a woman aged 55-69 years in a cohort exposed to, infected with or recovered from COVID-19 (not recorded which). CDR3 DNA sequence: TGTGCCAGCAGTCGGACAGGAGATTATGGCTACACCTTC. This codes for CASSRTGDYGYTF.